The 17 T cell receptor beta chains listed next were all sequenced from one sample in a study of blood T cell repertoires in COVID-19. Clones were sequenced by immunoSEQ multiplex PCR, and TCRdb holds only the in-frame ones, with some missing. This sample has 95,000 or so clones, with roughly 79% found just once. Specimen: peripheral blood. The receptors here all came from a man older than 75 with COVID-19, enrolled during active disease.

This rearrangement joins TRBV5-1 to TRBJ2-5; D not certain. The CDR3 has 13 amino acids. The ends were cut back, 2 bases at V and 3 bases at J, with 8 bases in the middle. The germline V gene has CDR1 SGHRS and CDR2 YFSETQ. The CDR3 DNA is TGCGCCAGCAGCTTACTGGTAGAAGAGACCCAGTACTTC. This sequence encodes CASSLLVEETQYF.

The chain recombines TRBV14 with TRBJ2-1; TRBD2 agrees at 10 bases. V lost 3 bases to trimming and J lost 4 bases; unmatched junction nucleotides: 6. This CDR3 comprises 16 residues. The germline V gene encodes CDR1 SGHDN and CDR2 FVKESK. The CDR3 sequence is CASSQIAGGAYNEQFF. The CDR3 DNA follows: TGTGCCAGCAGCCAGATAGCGGGAGGAGCTTACAATGAGCAGTTCTTC.

This clone turned up a few times. V usage is TRBV14 and J usage is TRBJ2-3, with 8 nucleotides matching TRBD2. Germline V lookup: CDR1 SGHDN, CDR2 FVKESK. The V gene end was trimmed by 2 bases and the J gene end by 2 bases; junction bases not matched to a gene: 3. The CDR3 length is 15 residues. CDR3 sequence: CASSQRTSPTDTQYF. CDR3 coding DNA: TGTGCCAGCAGCCAAAGGACTAGCCCCACAGATACGCAGTATTTT.

The chain carries TRBV6-6 and TRBJ1-6, with unresolved D. The CDR3 runs 12 residues. Trimming took off 7 bases at V and 7 bases at J, with 8 bases between the two ends. Per germline, CDR1 MNHNY and CDR2 SVGAGI (reference sequence). The CDR3 nucleotides read TGTGCCAGCACTTTGAGGAATTCACCCCTCCACTTT. Translation: CASTLRNSPLHF.

The rearrangement links TRBV5-5 to TRBJ1-1, with D maybe TRBD1 (5 bases). Per the germline V gene, CDR1 is SGHKS and CDR2 is YYEKEE (reference sequence). The CDR3 is made up of 14 amino acids. Deletions cut 0 bases from V and 2 bases from J, with 8 bases between. The CDR3 DNA follows: TGTGCCAGCAGCTTGGGACAGACCAACACTGAAGCTTTCTTT. It is translated as CASSLGQTNTEAFF.

The chain is built from TRBV6-5 and TRBJ2-3; 8 bases align to TRBD2. Trimming cost V 4 bases and J 3 bases; bases outside gene matches: 3. This CDR3 is built from 14 residues. CDR1 is MNHEY, CDR2 SVGAGI, per germline. As DNA, the CDR3 is TGTGCCAGCAGTTCTAGCGGGTTGACAGATACGCAGTATTTT. This codes for CASSSSGLTDTQYF.

J is TRBJ2-6 and V is TRBV18, with TRBD2 matching 7 bases. This CDR3 has 16 amino acids. V shed 3 bases and J 5 bases; nucleotides not matched to a gene: 7. CDR1 is KGHSH, CDR2 LQKENI, per germline. The CDR3 nucleotides are TGTGCCAGCTCACCTTCAGCGGGGCCCTGGGCCAACGTCCTGACTTTC. Amino acid sequence: CASSPSAGPWANVLTF.

This clone was counted between two and nine times. The genes are TRBV4-3 and TRBJ1-1; weak D call: TRBD1 (6 bases). V lost 0 bases and J lost 6, with 14 bases in between. The CDR3 is 15 amino acids. CDR1 and CDR2 (germline): LGHNA, YSLEER. This CDR3 reads CASSQDLQGFAEAFF. As DNA, the CDR3 is TGCGCCAGCAGCCAAGACTTACAGGGCTTCGCTGAAGCTTTCTTT.

The genes are TRBV6-5 and TRBJ1-3, with a weak D call TRBD1 (5 bases). Per germline, CDR1 MNHEY and CDR2 SVGAGI. The germline V and J ends were trimmed by 6 bases and 0 bases, with 9 bases remaining between them. The CDR3 contains 14 residues. This CDR3 is CASSLQASGNTIYF. The CDR3 DNA reads as TGTGCCAGCAGCTTACAGGCCTCTGGAAACACCATATATTTT.

This clone came up a few times. The V gene is TRBV6-2 or TRBV6-3, the J gene TRBJ2-7; TRBD2 matches 8 bases. Germline V CDR1 and CDR2: MNHEY, SVGEGT. The V segment lost 0 bases and the J segment 3 bases; nucleotides outside the gene matches: 7. This CDR3 contains 16 residues. The CDR3 nucleotides read TGTGCCAGCAGTTACTCAAGTGGCGGGGGGCTCTACGAGCAGTACTTC. Its translation is CASSYSSGGGLYEQYF.

This chain uses TRBV9 with TRBJ2-2; TRBD1 aligns across 8 bases. This CDR3 has 13 amino acids. From germline, CDR1 is SGDLS and CDR2 YYNGEE. With V trimmed by 7 bases and J by 5 bases, 4 bases remained unmatched. The CDR3 nucleotides are TGTGCCAGCCAGGGGGCGTGGACCGGGGAGCTGTTTTTT. This encodes CASQGAWTGELFF.

V usage is TRBV5-1 and J usage is TRBJ1-6, with 9 bases fitting TRBD1. Trimming removed 2 bases from V and 10 bases from J; junction bases left unmatched: 4. Germline CDR1 SGHRS, CDR2 YFSETQ. The CDR3 runs to 14 residues. This CDR3 is CASSLGTGFSPLHF. Written as DNA, the CDR3 is TGCGCCAGCAGCTTAGGGACAGGGTTCTCACCCCTCCACTTT.

The rearrangement links TRBV7-2 to TRBJ1-5; tentatively, D is TRBD1 (5 bases). Trimming took off 5 bases at V and 0 bases at J, with 11 bases between the two ends. CDR1 and CDR2 (germline): SGHTA, FQGNSA. The CDR3 loop spans 15 amino acids. CDR3 bases: TGTGCCAGCAGCAAGTCCGGACATAGCAATCAGCCCCAGCATTTT. It is translated as CASSKSGHSNQPQHF.

J is TRBJ2-7 and V is TRBV5-1; possible D gene TRBD1, 7 bases. CDR1 and CDR2 from the germline V gene are SGHRS and YFSETQ. V gave up 0 bases and J gave up 6 bases, with 16 bases separating them. This CDR3 has 15 amino acids. The CDR3 loop is CASSLALNRGGEQYF. The CDR3 DNA sequence: TGCGCCAGCAGCTTGGCGTTAAACAGGGGAGGCGAGCAGTACTTC.

The J gene is TRBJ2-5, the V gene TRBV15; no clear D. This CDR3 has 13 amino acids. V gave up 7 bases and J gave up 2 bases, with 11 bases separating them. Looked up from germline, CDR1 is LNHNV and CDR2 is YYDKDF (reference sequence). In nucleotides, the CDR3 is TGTGCCACCAATGCCCATCTACAAGAGACCCAGTACTTC. The encoded protein is CATNAHLQETQYF.

This clone has a handful of counts. The gene calls are TRBV24-1 and TRBJ2-3; D may be TRBD1 (5 bases). Deletions cut 8 bases from V and 1 base from J, with 9 bases between. CDR1 is KGHDR, CDR2 SFDVKD, per germline. The CDR3 spans 13 residues. CDR3 nucleotide sequence: TGTGCCACCACCCTGACAGGCACAGATACGCAGTATTTT. Its translation: CATTLTGTDTQYF.

This chain connects TRBV6-2 or TRBV6-3 to TRBJ2-3; 9 positions agree with TRBD2. Per the germline V gene, CDR1 is MNHEY and CDR2 is SVGEGT. This CDR3 spans 16 amino acids. V lost 5 bases, J lost 2 bases, and 8 bases stayed unmatched. CDR3 sequence reads: CASSTSSGTTTDTQYF. The DNA for the CDR3 is TGTGCCAGCAGTACCTCTAGCGGGACAACCACAGATACGCAGTATTTT.